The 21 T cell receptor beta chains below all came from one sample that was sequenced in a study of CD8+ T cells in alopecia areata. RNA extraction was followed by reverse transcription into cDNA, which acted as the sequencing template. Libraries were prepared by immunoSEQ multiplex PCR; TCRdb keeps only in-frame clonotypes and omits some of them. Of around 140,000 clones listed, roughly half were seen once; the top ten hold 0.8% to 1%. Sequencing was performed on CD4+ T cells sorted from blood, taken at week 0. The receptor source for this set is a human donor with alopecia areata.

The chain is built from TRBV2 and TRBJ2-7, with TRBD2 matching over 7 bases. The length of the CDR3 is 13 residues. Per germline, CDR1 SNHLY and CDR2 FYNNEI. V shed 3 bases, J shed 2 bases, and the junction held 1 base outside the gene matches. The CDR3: CASSDGLAYEQYF. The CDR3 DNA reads TGTGCCAGCAGTGATGGACTAGCCTACGAGCAGTACTTC.

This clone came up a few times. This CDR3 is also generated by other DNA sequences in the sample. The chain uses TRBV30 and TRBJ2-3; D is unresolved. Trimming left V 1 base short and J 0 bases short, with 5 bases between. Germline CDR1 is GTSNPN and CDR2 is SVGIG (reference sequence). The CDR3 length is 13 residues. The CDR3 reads CAWSGRSTDTQYF. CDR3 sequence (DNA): TGTGCCTGGAGTGGTCGGAGCACAGATACGCAGTATTTT.

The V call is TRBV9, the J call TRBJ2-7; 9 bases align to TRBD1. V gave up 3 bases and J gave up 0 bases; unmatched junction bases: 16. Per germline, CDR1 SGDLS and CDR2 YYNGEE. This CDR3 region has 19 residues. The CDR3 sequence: CASSEGPGQGSRSSYEQYF. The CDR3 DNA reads TGTGCCAGCAGCGAGGGACCGGGACAGGGCTCCAGAAGCTCCTACGAGCAGTACTTC.

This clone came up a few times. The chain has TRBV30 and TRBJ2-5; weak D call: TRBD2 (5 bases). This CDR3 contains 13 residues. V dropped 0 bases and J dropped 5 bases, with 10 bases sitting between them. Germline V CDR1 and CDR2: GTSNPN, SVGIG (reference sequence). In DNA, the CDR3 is TGTGCCTGGAGTGTCGGGCGAGGGGAGACCCAGTACTTC. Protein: CAWSVGRGETQYF. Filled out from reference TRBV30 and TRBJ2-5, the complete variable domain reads SQTIHQWPATLVQPVGSPLSLECTVEGTSNPNLYWYRQAAGRGLQLLFYSVGIGQISSEVPQNLSASRPQDRQFILSSKKLLLSDSGFYLCAWSVGRGETQYFGPGTRLLVL.

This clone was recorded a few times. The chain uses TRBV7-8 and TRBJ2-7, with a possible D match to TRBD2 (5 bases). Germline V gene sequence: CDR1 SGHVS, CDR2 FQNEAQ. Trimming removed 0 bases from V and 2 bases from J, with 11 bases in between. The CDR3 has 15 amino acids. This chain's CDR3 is CASSLALWGAYEQYF. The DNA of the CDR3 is TGTGCCAGCAGCTTAGCCCTTTGGGGAGCCTACGAGCAGTACTTC.

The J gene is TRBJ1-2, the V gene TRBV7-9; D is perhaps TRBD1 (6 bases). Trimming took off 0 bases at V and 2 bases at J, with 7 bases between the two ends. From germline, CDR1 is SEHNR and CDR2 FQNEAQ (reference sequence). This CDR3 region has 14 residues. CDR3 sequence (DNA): TGTGCCAGCAGCTTAGCCCAGGGGAACTATGGCTACACCTTC. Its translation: CASSLAQGNYGYTF.

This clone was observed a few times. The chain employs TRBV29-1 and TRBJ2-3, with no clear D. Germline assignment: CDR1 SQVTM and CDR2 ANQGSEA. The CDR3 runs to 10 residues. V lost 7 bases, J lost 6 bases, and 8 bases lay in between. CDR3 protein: CSGSQDTQYF. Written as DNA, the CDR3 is TGCAGCGGCTCCCAGGATACGCAGTATTTT.

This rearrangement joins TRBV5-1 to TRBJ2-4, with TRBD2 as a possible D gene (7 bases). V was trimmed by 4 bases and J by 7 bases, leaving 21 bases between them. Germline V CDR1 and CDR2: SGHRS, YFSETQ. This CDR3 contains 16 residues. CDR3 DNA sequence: TGCGCCAGCAGCCCTTCTCAAGGGGGAGGGCCCAACATTCAGTACTTC. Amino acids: CASSPSQGGGPNIQYF.

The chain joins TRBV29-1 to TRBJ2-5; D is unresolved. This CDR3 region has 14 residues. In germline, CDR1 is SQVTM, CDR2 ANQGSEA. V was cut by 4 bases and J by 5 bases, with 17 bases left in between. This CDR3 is CSVVHGTSIETQYF. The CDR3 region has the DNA TGCAGCGTTGTTCATGGCACATCGATCGAGACCCAGTACTTC.

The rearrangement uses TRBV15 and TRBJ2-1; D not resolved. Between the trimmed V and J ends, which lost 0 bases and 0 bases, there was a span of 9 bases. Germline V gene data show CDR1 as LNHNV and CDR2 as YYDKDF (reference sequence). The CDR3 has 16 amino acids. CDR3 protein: CATSRDRLSSYNEQFF. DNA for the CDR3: TGTGCCACCAGCAGAGATCGCCTGAGCTCCTACAATGAGCAGTTCTTC.

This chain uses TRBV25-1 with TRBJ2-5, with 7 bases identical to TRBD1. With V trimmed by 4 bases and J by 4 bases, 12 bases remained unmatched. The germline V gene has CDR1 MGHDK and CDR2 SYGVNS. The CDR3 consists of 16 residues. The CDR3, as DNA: TGTGCCAGCAGTGGCTTTCTCGGGACAGAAGCAGAGACCCAGTACTTC. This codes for CASSGFLGTEAETQYF.

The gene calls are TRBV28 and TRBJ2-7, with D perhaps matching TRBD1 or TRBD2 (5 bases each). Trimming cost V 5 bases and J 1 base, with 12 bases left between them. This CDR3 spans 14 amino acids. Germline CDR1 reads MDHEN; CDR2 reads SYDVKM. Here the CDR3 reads CASSGSQGSYEQYF. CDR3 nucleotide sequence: TGTGCCAGCAGTGGGAGTCAGGGATCCTACGAGCAGTACTTC.

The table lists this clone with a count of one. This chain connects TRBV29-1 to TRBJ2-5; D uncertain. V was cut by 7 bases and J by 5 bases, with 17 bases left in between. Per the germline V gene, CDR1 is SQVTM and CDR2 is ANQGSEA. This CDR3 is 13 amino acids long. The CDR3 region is CSDREVALETQYF. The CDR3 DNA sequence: TGCAGCGACCGTGAAGTGGCCTTGGAGACCCAGTACTTC.

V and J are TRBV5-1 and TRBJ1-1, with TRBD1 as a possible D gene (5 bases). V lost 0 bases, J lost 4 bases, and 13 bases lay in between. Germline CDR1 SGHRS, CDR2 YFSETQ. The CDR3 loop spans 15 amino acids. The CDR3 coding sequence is TGCGCCAGCAGCTTGGAGTCCAGGGTAGGCACTGAAGCTTTCTTT. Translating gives CASSLESRVGTEAFF.

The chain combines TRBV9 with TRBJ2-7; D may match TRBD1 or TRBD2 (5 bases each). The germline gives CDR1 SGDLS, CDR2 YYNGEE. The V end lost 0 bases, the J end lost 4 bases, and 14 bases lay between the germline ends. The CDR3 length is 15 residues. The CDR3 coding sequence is TGTGCCAGCAGCGTAGAAGTCGGGGACGGGTACGAGCAGTACTTC. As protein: CASSVEVGDGYEQYF.

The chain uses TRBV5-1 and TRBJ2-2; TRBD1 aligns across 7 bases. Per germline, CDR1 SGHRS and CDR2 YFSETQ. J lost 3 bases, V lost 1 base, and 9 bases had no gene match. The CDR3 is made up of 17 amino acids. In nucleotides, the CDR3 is TGCGCCAGCAGCTTGAGGCGGCAGGGGGTGGACACCGGGGAGCTGTTTTTT. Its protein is CASSLRRQGVDTGELFF.

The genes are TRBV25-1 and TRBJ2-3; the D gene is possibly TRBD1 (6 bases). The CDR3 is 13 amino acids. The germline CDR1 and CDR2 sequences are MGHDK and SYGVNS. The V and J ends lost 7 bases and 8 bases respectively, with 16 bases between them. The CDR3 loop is CASKGQGRSTQYF. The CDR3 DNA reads TGTGCCAGCAAGGGTCAGGGGCGGAGTACGCAGTATTTT.

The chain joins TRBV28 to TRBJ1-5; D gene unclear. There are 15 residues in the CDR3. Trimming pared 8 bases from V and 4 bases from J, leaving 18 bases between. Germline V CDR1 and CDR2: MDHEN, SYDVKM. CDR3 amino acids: CASLTTLRTNQPQHF. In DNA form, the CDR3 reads TGTGCCAGCCTTACGACCTTACGTACTAATCAGCCCCAGCATTTT.

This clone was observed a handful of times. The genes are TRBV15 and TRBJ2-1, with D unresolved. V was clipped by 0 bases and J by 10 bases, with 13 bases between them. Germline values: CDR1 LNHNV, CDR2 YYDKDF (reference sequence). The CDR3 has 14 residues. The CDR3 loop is CATSRDLYTPEQFF. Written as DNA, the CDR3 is TGTGCCACCAGCAGAGATCTATACACCCCCGAGCAGTTCTTC.

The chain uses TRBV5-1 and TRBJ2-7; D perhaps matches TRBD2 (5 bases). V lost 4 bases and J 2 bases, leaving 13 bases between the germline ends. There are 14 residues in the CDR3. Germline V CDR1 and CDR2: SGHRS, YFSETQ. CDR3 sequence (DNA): TGCGCCAGCAGCGTAGGACTTAGCGCCTACGAGCAGTACTTC. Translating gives CASSVGLSAYEQYF.

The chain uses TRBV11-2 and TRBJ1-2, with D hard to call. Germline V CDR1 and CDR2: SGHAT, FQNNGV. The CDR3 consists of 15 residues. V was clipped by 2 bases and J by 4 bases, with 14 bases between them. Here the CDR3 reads CASSLIRTGGYGYTF. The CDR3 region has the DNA TGTGCCAGCAGCTTAATCCGGACCGGAGGCTATGGCTACACCTTC. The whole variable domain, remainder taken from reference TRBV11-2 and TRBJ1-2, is EAGVAQSPRYKIIEKRQSVAFWCNPISGHATLYWYQQILGQGPKLLIQFQNNGVVDDSQLPKDRFSAERLKGVDSTLKIQPAKLEDSAVYLCASSLIRTGGYGYTFGSGTRLTVV.